A selection of T cell receptor beta chains follows, all from one sample in a study of cytotoxic CD8 clonotypes in ibrutinib-treated CLL. Some clones are missing from TCRdb's copy, which holds only in-frame ones; the method was immunoSEQ multiplex PCR. The sample shows tens of thousands of clones, about 78% of them seen only once. The material sequenced was PBMCs, taken after 36 months of ibrutinib treatment. The receptors were sampled from a human donor with chronic lymphocytic leukemia. The CDR3 runs from the conserved cysteine through the conserved F or W. A D gene is named only where the DNA matches it firmly. Not all rows give a size; the values are once, few, many and, for expanded clones, a class.

clone_size	d_call	j_call	v_call	cdr3_nt	cdr3_aa
few	TRBD1	TRBJ2-7	TRBV7-8	TGTGCCAGCAGCTCCTCACAGGGGCTCTCCTACGAGCAGTACTTC	CASSSSQGLSYEQYF
.	.	TRBJ1-5	TRBV18	TGTGCCAGCTCACCAGGCAACAATCAGCCCCAGCATTTT	CASSPGNNQPQHF
.	TRBD1	TRBJ1-5	TRBV6-6	TGTGCCAGCAGTTACTCTGACAGGGGCAATCAGCCCCAGCATTTT	CASSYSDRGNQPQHF
.	.	TRBJ1-5	TRBV15	TGTGCCACCAGCCCCGGTGGAAATCAGCCCCAGCATTTT	CATSPGGNQPQHF
few	TRBD2	TRBJ2-5	TRBV2	TGTGCCAGCACCGGGACTAGCGCAGAGACCCAGTACTTC	CASTGTSAETQYF
.	TRBD1	TRBJ1-6	TRBV6-5	TGTGCCAGCAGTTCCACAGGGGGGGATTCACCCCTCCACTTT	CASSSTGGDSPLHF
.	.	TRBJ2-7	TRBV4-3	TGCGCCAGCAGCCAGGGGCTACCCTACGAGCAGTACTTC	CASSQGLPYEQYF
medium-sized	.	TRBJ2-7	TRBV7-8	TGTGCCAGCAGATTAGCCCAGGGTGGCGAGCAGTACTTC	CASRLAQGGEQYF
.	.	TRBJ1-2	TRBV29-1	TGCAGCGCCCTCCGGGAGCCGATCTTAGGGTATGGCTACACCTTC	CSALREPILGYGYTF
.	TRBD1	TRBJ2-7	TRBV19	TGTGCCAGTAGCATCACGGGACAGGGAGGATACGAGCAGTACTTC	CASSITGQGGYEQYF
.	.	TRBJ1-1	TRBV10-3	TGTGCCATCAGTGACGCGGGGCTCCTGAACACTGAAGCTTTCTTT	CAISDAGLLNTEAFF
.	TRBD1	TRBJ2-2	TRBV4-2	TGTGCCAGCAGCCTGGGACAGGGAGGCACCGGGGAGCTGTTTTTT	CASSLGQGGTGELFF
.	TRBD1	TRBJ2-4	TRBV5-6	TGTGCCAGCAGCCCTAGCAACAGGGGGCAAGCCAAAAACATTCAGTACTTC	CASSPSNRGQAKNIQYF
few	TRBD1	TRBJ2-7	TRBV19	TGTGCCAGTAGTCCAGGACAGGGAGACTACGAGCAGTACTTC	CASSPGQGDYEQYF
.	TRBD1	TRBJ2-5	TRBV5-4	TGTGCCAGCAGCTCGGACAGGGGGCAACAAGAGACCCAGTACTTC	CASSSDRGQQETQYF
.	.	TRBJ2-1	TRBV5-6	TGTGCCAGCAGCTTCGTTGATGGGGGACGCAATGAGCAGTTCTTC	CASSFVDGGRNEQFF
.	TRBD1	TRBJ1-5	TRBV2	TGTGCCAGCAACTCCCCCGGGACAGGGGTTCAGCCCCAGCATTTT	CASNSPGTGVQPQHF
.	.	TRBJ2-6	TRBV7-6	TGTGCCAGCAGCTTAGGCAGGAATTCTGGGGCCAACGTCCTGACTTTC	CASSLGRNSGANVLTF
.	TRBD1	TRBJ2-7	TRBV2	TGTGCCAGCACCGGGACAGGGGGTGTCGAGCAGTACTTC	CASTGTGGVEQYF
few	.	TRBJ1-6	TRBV7-9	TGTGCCAGCAGCTTCTATACAGGGCGCCATAATTCACCCCTCCACTTT	CASSFYTGRHNSPLHF
.	.	TRBJ2-1	TRBV14	TGTGCCAGCAGCCAAGAACAGGGACTCCCTTTAAATGAGCAGTTCTTC	CASSQEQGLPLNEQFF
.	.	TRBJ2-3	TRBV11-1	TGTGCCAGCAGCTTGGTCGGCCCCACAGATACGCAGTATTTT	CASSLVGPTDTQYF
.	TRBD1	TRBJ2-3	TRBV6-5	TGTGCCAGCAGTTACTCGGGACAGTCCACAGATACGCAGTATTTT	CASSYSGQSTDTQYF
.	TRBD1	TRBJ2-7	TRBV6-5	TGTGCCAGCCAACAGGGGGCGCGGCAGTACTTC	CASQQGARQYF
.	.	TRBJ2-2	TRBV7-8	TGTGCCAGCAGGGCAGGGGACCTGAACACCGGGGAGCTGTTTTTT	CASRAGDLNTGELFF
.	.	TRBJ2-5	TRBV5-6	TGTGCCAGCAGCTTAAGCCAGCGCCTCGAAACTAAGACCCAGTACTTC	CASSLSQRLETKTQYF
.	.	TRBJ2-6	TRBV4-2	TGTGCCAGCAGCTCCGCAGGGGTTTCGGCCCTTGGTGGGGCCAACGTCCTGACTTTC	CASSSAGVSALGGANVLTF
.	.	TRBJ2-6	TRBV30	TGTGCAAAGGGGGAGGCCTTCTCTGGGGCCAACGTCCTGACTTTC	CAKGEAFSGANVLTF
few	.	TRBJ1-3	TRBV30	TGTGCCTGGAGTGTGTGGGGGCGAGGAAACACCATATATTTT	CAWSVWGRGNTIYF
once	.	TRBJ2-3	TRBV29-1	TGCAGCGTTGAAGTCGGGGGGCCTAGCGGATATACGCAGTATTTT	CSVEVGGPSGYTQYF
.	.	TRBJ1-2	TRBV11-2	TGTGCCAGCAAAGTCCCGGGACATTATGGCTACACCTTC	CASKVPGHYGYTF
.	.	TRBJ1-2	TRBV2	TGTGCCAGCAGCGGAGCGGGAGCCTATGGCTACACCTTC	CASSGAGAYGYTF
.	.	TRBJ2-7	TRBV27	TGTGCCAGCAGTCTCCGGGCCGTACTACCCTACGAGCAGTACTTC	CASSLRAVLPYEQYF
.	.	TRBJ1-1	TRBV2	TGTGCCAGCAGTCCCCAGCTAATTAACACTGAAGCTTTCTTT	CASSPQLINTEAFF
.	.	TRBJ2-7	TRBV30	TGTGCCTGGAGTGGCCAGGGCGGCGAGCAGTACTTC	CAWSGQGGEQYF
once	TRBD1	TRBJ1-1	TRBV5-1	TGCGCCAGCAGTACCACGACAGGGGCGGACACTGAAGCTTTCTTT	CASSTTTGADTEAFF
.	.	TRBJ1-3	TRBV7-9	TGTGCCAGCAGCTTACAGGCAGGCCCTGGAAACACCATATATTTT	CASSLQAGPGNTIYF
once	.	TRBJ2-5	TRBV10-3	TGTGCCATCAGTGCCTCTCAGGAAGAGACCCAGTACTTC	CAISASQEETQYF
.	.	TRBJ2-5	TRBV4-1	TGCGCCAGCAGCCAAGAATCCAGCGGCGGTTCGGGGACCCAGTACTTC	CASSQESSGGSGTQYF
.	TRBD1	TRBJ1-1	TRBV2	TGTGCCAGCAGTGAATTCGCGACAGGGGGCTTTAAAGCTTTCTTT	CASSEFATGGFKAFF
.	.	TRBJ1-1	TRBV5-1	TGCGCCAGCAGCTTGGTTGTCCTCGGGACCCCTGAAGCTTTCTTT	CASSLVVLGTPEAFF
.	.	TRBJ1-1	TRBV5-1	TGCGCCAGCAGCTTGTGGGGGGCGGACACTGAAGCTTTCTTT	CASSLWGADTEAFF
.	.	TRBJ1-1	TRBV5-1	TGCGCCAGCAGGGCAGGGGTGAACACTGAAGCTTTCTTT	CASRAGVNTEAFF
.	.	TRBJ2-6	TRBV7-3	TGTGCCAGCAGCCCGGGAGCTGGGGCCAACGTCCTGACTTTC	CASSPGAGANVLTF
.	TRBD1	TRBJ2-5	TRBV5-4	TGTGCCAGCAGCTTCGACAGGGGGGGAGAGACCCAGTACTTC	CASSFDRGGETQYF